This T cell receptor beta chain stems from a study of OX40 agonist ivuxolimab in advanced cancers. Turning to the study itself: Administration of intravenous ivuxolimab to patients occurred every 2 weeks at 0.01 to 10 mg/kg. There were three patients with partial responses, one having hepatocellular carcinoma and two cutaneous melanoma.

Points from the study as a whole: Also showing low normalized T-cell clonal expansion were some of the nonresponders. The expanded peripheral T cells' antigen specificity was not determined.

The method was immunoSEQ multiplex PCR; TCRdb's version includes in-frame clones alone and lacks a portion of them. The repertoire holds over 60,000 clones, 85% to 95% seen once, with about 15% in the top ten. CDR3 length equals 16 residues. From germline, CDR1 is WNHNN and CDR2 SYGVQD (reference sequence). V lost 8 bases to trimming and J lost 1 base, with 20 bases between them. Concerning this clone: Its specificity is unknown.

This clonotype originated in an adult with an advanced solid tumor such as melanoma, head and neck, liver or kidney cancer. The chain recombines TRBV10-1 with TRBJ1-2; perhaps TRBD1 as D (5 bases). Sequences were derived from CD4+ or CD8+ T cells sorted from blood, sampled in a trial of the OX40 agonist ivuxolimab. CDR3 sequence reads: CASLEGPRISNYGYTF. The CDR3 DNA reads TGCGCCAGCCTTGAGGGGCCCCGAATTAGTAACTATGGCTACACCTTC.